Listed below are T cell receptor beta chains from one sample, sequenced in a study of blood T cell repertoires in COVID-19. TCRdb's copy holds only in-frame clones and misses some; the assay was immunoSEQ multiplex PCR. The sample comprises about 27,000 clones, around 87% of which are singletons, and 8% to 9.5% rests with the top ten. Sequencing was done on a sample of peripheral blood. These receptors were collected from a man aged 45-65 years with active COVID-19. The CDR3 runs from the conserved cysteine through the conserved F or W. Fields, in order: V gene, J gene, clone size, D gene, CDR3 protein, CDR3 DNA. A D gene is named only where the DNA matches it firmly. Size tells how often a clone was seen (once, few, many) or the class of an expanded clone, and some rows leave it out.

TRBV29-1	TRBJ1-2	-	-	CSVEVRTYGYTF	TGCAGCGTTGAGGTCAGAACCTATGGCTACACCTTC
TRBV5-1	TRBJ1-1	-	-	CASRLFGVLTEAFF	TGCGCCAGCAGGCTGTTCGGTGTGCTGACTGAAGCTTTCTTT
TRBV28	TRBJ2-2	-	TRBD1	CASSFGRRQGKLFF	TGTGCCAGCAGTTTTGGCCGGAGACAGGGAAAGCTGTTTTTT
TRBV11-3	TRBJ2-4	-	TRBD1	CASSSWTGDDTYVQYF	TGTGCCAGCAGCTCATGGACAGGGGACGATACTTACGTTCAGTACTTC
TRBV6-5	TRBJ2-5	-	-	CASSYGLTETQYF	TGTGCCAGCAGTTACGGCTTAACGGAGACCCAGTACTTC
TRBV6-1	TRBJ1-5	-	TRBD1	CASSALDRKNQPQHF	TGTGCCAGCAGTGCGCTGGACAGGAAAAATCAGCCCCAGCATTTT
TRBV5-1	TRBJ1-1	-	-	CASSLALANRAEAFF	TGCGCCAGCAGCTTGGCGTTGGCGAACAGGGCTGAAGCTTTCTTT
TRBV7-8	TRBJ2-2	-	-	CASSLRTANTGELFF	TGTGCCAGCAGCTTAAGGACAGCGAACACCGGGGAGCTGTTTTTT
TRBV19	TRBJ1-2	once	TRBD1	CASRDRGAYGYTF	TGTGCCAGCAGGGACAGGGGAGCCTATGGCTACACCTTC
TRBV5-4	TRBJ1-2	-	TRBD1	CASSLQGYYGYTF	TGTGCCAGCAGCTTACAGGGGTACTATGGCTACACCTTC
TRBV28	TRBJ1-5	-	TRBD1	CASSLGGGNQPQHF	TGTGCCAGCAGCTTAGGGGGCGGCAATCAGCCCCAGCATTTT
TRBV10-2	TRBJ2-2	-	TRBD2	CASSEVTLAGPGELFF	TGCGCCAGCAGTGAAGTAACCCTAGCGGGACCCGGGGAGCTGTTTTTT
TRBV7-7	TRBJ2-5	-	TRBD1	CASSHTGGDQETQYF	TGTGCTAGCAGCCATACAGGGGGCGACCAAGAGACCCAGTACTTC
TRBV28	TRBJ2-5	-	-	CASRPYQGPRGETQYF	TGTGCCAGCAGACCATACCAGGGACCCAGGGGAGAGACCCAGTACTTC
TRBV4-1	TRBJ2-7	-	TRBD2	CASSQVGTSGYEQYF	TGCGCCAGCAGCCAAGTAGGGACTAGCGGGTACGAGCAGTACTTC
TRBV28	TRBJ1-6	-	TRBD1	CASSFRQGISPLHF	TGTGCCAGCAGTTTCAGACAGGGGATTTCACCCCTCCACTTT
TRBV30	TRBJ1-5	-	-	CAWTRNSNQPQHF	TGTGCCTGGACTAGGAATAGCAATCAGCCCCAGCATTTT
TRBV29-1	TRBJ1-1	-	-	CSVRTGGAGFF	TGCAGCGTCCGGACCGGGGGAGCAGGTTTCTTT
TRBV6-5	TRBJ2-5	once	TRBD1	CASSYSRLDRGEYF	TGTGCCAGCAGTTACTCGAGGCTTGACAGGGGGGAGTACTTC
TRBV7-9	TRBJ2-5	-	-	CASSLRGGAKYQETQYF	TGTGCCAGCAGCCTCAGAGGGGGAGCAAAGTACCAAGAGACCCAGTACTTC
TRBV7-9	TRBJ2-3	few	TRBD2	CASPPSGGALTDTQYF	TGTGCCAGCCCCCCTAGCGGGGGGGCCTTAACAGATACGCAGTATTTT
TRBV7-2	TRBJ2-5	-	-	CASSLAGARETQYF	TGTGCCAGCAGCTTAGCGGGAGCTCGGGAGACCCAGTACTTC
TRBV11-3	TRBJ2-7	-	-	CASSLGGSYEQYF	TGTGCCAGCAGCTTAGGAGGCTCCTACGAGCAGTACTTC
TRBV24-1	TRBJ1-5	-	TRBD1	CATSDSRTGRLQHF	TGTGCCACCAGTGATTCCCGGACAGGGCGGCTCCAGCATTTT
TRBV7-8	TRBJ1-3	-	-	CASSLTSGAGNTIYF	TGTGCCAGCAGCTTAACGTCGGGAGCTGGAAACACCATATATTTT
TRBV6-4	TRBJ1-1	-	-	CASSDERNTEAFF	TGTGCCAGCAGTGACGAGAGGAACACTGAAGCTTTCTTT
TRBV30	TRBJ1-1	-	TRBD1	CAWREDRVHTEAFF	TGTGCCTGGAGGGAGGACAGGGTGCACACTGAAGCTTTCTTT
TRBV18	TRBJ1-1	-	-	CASSTGGLTEAFF	TGTGCCAGCTCGACGGGGGGGCTGACTGAAGCTTTCTTT
TRBV24-1	TRBJ2-3	-	TRBD1	CATSDLRDRAPDTQYF	TGTGCCACCAGTGACCTCCGGGACAGGGCTCCAGATACGCAGTATTTT
TRBV6-4	TRBJ2-6	-	TRBD2	CASSDSFSHSGGGVSANVLTF	TGTGCCAGCAGTGACTCCTTCTCCCATAGCGGGGGGGGCGTGTCGGCCAACGTCCTGACTTTC
TRBV7-2	TRBJ2-7	-	-	CASSLEGYYEQYF	TGTGCCAGCAGCTTGGAGGGTTACTACGAGCAGTACTTC
TRBV14	TRBJ2-6	-	-	CASSPPGMKSSGANVLTF	TGTGCCAGCAGCCCTCCCGGGATGAAAAGCTCTGGGGCCAACGTCCTGACTTTC
TRBV27	TRBJ1-2	-	-	CASSPPGEGRVGYTF	TGTGCCAGCAGCCCACCCGGAGAGGGGAGGGTGGGCTACACCTTC
TRBV6-5	TRBJ2-2	-	TRBD1	CASSWDRSNTGELFF	TGTGCCAGCAGTTGGGACAGATCGAACACCGGGGAGCTGTTTTTT
TRBV7-6	TRBJ2-5	-	TRBD2	CASSLVERERSWGETQYF	TGTGCCAGCAGCTTAGTTGAGCGGGAGAGGAGTTGGGGAGAGACCCAGTACTTC
TRBV19	TRBJ2-6	-	TRBD1	CASSMEGGPGANVLTF	TGTGCCAGTAGTATGGAAGGGGGCCCTGGGGCCAACGTCCTGACTTTC
TRBV7-2	TRBJ2-1	-	-	CASSLWGDNEQFF	TGTGCCAGCAGCTTATGGGGAGACAATGAGCAGTTCTTC
TRBV6-6	TRBJ2-7	-	-	CASSSPYPPYEQYF	TGTGCCAGCAGTTCTCCGTATCCCCCCTACGAGCAGTACTTC
TRBV11-3	TRBJ2-3	-	-	CASSFSPDTQYF	TGTGCCAGCAGCTTCAGTCCAGATACGCAGTATTTT
TRBV11-2	TRBJ2-3	-	TRBD2	CASSVRLAGGSDTQYF	TGTGCCAGCAGCGTTAGACTAGCGGGAGGGTCAGATACGCAGTATTTT
TRBV19	TRBJ1-3	-	-	CASTANPKISGNTIYF	TGTGCCAGTACCGCGAACCCGAAGATCTCTGGAAACACCATATATTTT
TRBV19	TRBJ1-5	-	TRBD1	CASSTLNRGSNQPQHF	TGTGCCAGTAGTACCCTCAACAGGGGTAGCAATCAGCCCCAGCATTTT
TRBV12-5	TRBJ2-1	-	-	CASGPRNRDEQFF	TGTGCTAGTGGTCCAAGGAACAGGGACGAGCAGTTCTTC
TRBV3-1/TRBV3-2	TRBJ1-2	-	TRBD1	CASSQSTGTGGLWGYTF	TGTGCCAGCAGCCAATCTACCGGGACAGGGGGGTTATGGGGCTACACCTTC
TRBV5-1	TRBJ2-5	-	-	CASSLEHSGETQYF	TGCGCCAGCAGCTTGGAACACTCGGGGGAGACCCAGTACTTC
TRBV7-6	TRBJ2-2	-	TRBD2	CASSPSRPGLAKNTGELFF	TGTGCCAGCAGCCCCAGCCGACCGGGACTAGCAAAGAACACCGGGGAGCTGTTTTTT
TRBV7-8	TRBJ2-1	-	-	CASSEGTLAYNEQFF	TGTGCCAGCAGCGAAGGGACACTAGCCTACAATGAGCAGTTCTTC
TRBV18	TRBJ1-4	-	TRBD1	CASSPPGNRGNEKLFF	TGTGCCAGCTCACCACCGGGGAACAGGGGAAACGAAAAACTGTTTTTT
TRBV12-3/TRBV12-4	TRBJ1-2	-	TRBD1	CASSSDRLYGYTF	TGTGCCAGCAGTTCGGACAGGCTCTATGGCTACACCTTC
TRBV28	TRBJ1-1	few	TRBD1	CASRWTGLNTEAFF	TGTGCCAGCAGGTGGACAGGGCTGAACACTGAAGCTTTCTTT
TRBV7-9	TRBJ2-7	-	-	CASSPLYEQYF	TGTGCCAGCAGCCCCCTCTACGAGCAGTACTTC
TRBV24-1	TRBJ1-5	-	-	CATSDTGRRDQPQHF	TGTGCCACCAGTGATACAGGAAGGAGGGATCAGCCCCAGCATTTT
TRBV12-3/TRBV12-4	TRBJ1-5	-	-	CASSMRRGPQHF	TGTGCCAGCAGTATGCGCCGGGGGCCCCAGCATTTT
TRBV11-3	TRBJ2-2	-	TRBD1	CASTRQGLNTGELFF	TGTGCCAGCACCCGACAGGGTTTGAACACCGGGGAGCTGTTTTTT
TRBV5-4	TRBJ1-2	-	TRBD1	CASSPGTVANYGYTF	TGTGCCAGCAGCCCCGGGACAGTAGCTAACTATGGCTACACCTTC
TRBV19	TRBJ1-4	once	TRBD1	CASSTPGQGAHNEKLFF	TGTGCCAGTAGTACTCCGGGACAGGGGGCCCACAATGAAAAACTGTTTTTT
TRBV12-5	TRBJ2-2	-	-	CASGGGGMAGELFF	TGTGCTAGTGGTGGTGGGGGGATGGCCGGGGAGCTGTTTTTT
TRBV25-1	TRBJ2-5	-	-	CASSEGRREETQYF	TGTGCCAGCAGTGAAGGTCGGCGGGAAGAGACCCAGTACTTC